Given below is one TCR beta chain in context. What it binds is not known. Patients were ruled out by autoimmune disease history or systemic immunosuppression. This entry comes from a study of OX40 agonist ivuxolimab in advanced cancers. Study outcomes and limitations: Antigen targets of the expanded peripheral T cells went undetermined. Some nonresponders additionally presented with little normalized T-cell clonal expansion. Averaged across samples, CD8+ T cells carried more expanded clones than CD4+ did.

The germline V gene encodes CDR1 MNHNS and CDR2 SASEGT. Trimming stripped 4 bases from V and 1 base from J, with 7 bases between. CDR3 length equals 13 residues. Some clones are missing from TCRdb's copy, which holds only in-frame ones; the method was immunoSEQ multiplex PCR. The table lists just under 85,000 clones, roughly 83% of them singletons. The sequence came from an adult with an advanced solid tumor such as melanoma, head and neck, liver or kidney cancer. The sequenced sample was CD4+ or CD8+ T cells sorted from blood, obtained in a trial of the OX40 agonist ivuxolimab. The chain uses TRBV6-1 and TRBJ2-5, with D possibly being TRBD1 (6 bases). This CDR3 reads CASSGQAQETQYF. As DNA, the CDR3 is TGTGCCAGCAGTGGACAGGCCCAAGAGACCCAGTACTTC.